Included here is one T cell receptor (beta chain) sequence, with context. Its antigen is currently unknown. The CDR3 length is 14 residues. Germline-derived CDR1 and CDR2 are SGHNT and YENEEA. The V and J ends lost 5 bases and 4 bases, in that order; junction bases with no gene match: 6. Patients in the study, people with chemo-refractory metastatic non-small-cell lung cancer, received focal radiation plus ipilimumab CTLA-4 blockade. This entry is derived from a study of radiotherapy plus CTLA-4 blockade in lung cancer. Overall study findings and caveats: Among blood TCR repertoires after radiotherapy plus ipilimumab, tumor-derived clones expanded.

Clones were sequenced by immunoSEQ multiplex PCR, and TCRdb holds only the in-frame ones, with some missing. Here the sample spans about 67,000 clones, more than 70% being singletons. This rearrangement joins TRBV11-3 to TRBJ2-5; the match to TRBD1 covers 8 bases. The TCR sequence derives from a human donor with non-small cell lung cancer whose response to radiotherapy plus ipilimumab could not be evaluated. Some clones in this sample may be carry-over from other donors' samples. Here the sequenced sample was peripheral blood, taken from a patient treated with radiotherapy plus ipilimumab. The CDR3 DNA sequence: TGTGCCAGCAGCCCAGGACAGGGAGGAGAGACCCAGTACTTC. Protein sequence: CASSPGQGGETQYF.